Presented here are 28 T cell receptor beta chains from one specimen sequenced in a study of memory CD4+ T cells and cytomegalovirus serostatus. Single viable CD3+CD4+CD8-CD45RO+ cells were sorted as the memory CD4+ T cells. Some clones are missing from TCRdb's copy, which holds only in-frame ones; the method was immunoSEQ multiplex PCR. The data show some 67,000 clones, about three quarters seen once. The sequenced sample consisted of memory CD4+ T cells from blood. These receptors came from an adult in good health and CMV-seropositive.

The sample holds a few counts of this clone. The V call is TRBV6-5, the J call TRBJ1-1; possibly TRBD1 for D (5 bases). This CDR3 has 14 amino acids. V lost 2 bases, J lost 2 bases, and 9 bases lay in between. Germline V gives CDR1 MNHEY, CDR2 SVGAGI. The CDR3 spells CASSYTGANTEAFF. The CDR3 region has the DNA TGTGCCAGCAGTTACACAGGCGCCAACACTGAAGCTTTCTTT.

This clone was counted a few times. The chain recombines TRBV19 with TRBJ1-2, with D uncertain. CDR1 is LNHDA, CDR2 SQIVND, per germline (reference sequence). This CDR3 region has 13 residues. Between the trimmed V and J ends, which lost 3 bases and 4 bases, there was a span of 9 bases. Here the CDR3 reads CASSIFDGYGYTF. As DNA, the CDR3 is TGTGCCAGTAGTATCTTCGACGGCTATGGCTACACCTTC.

A word on this clone: Other DNA sequences from this sample encode an identical CDR3 as well. V is TRBV6-5 and J is TRBJ1-5, with D hard to call. The CDR3 totals 15 residues. V dropped 0 bases and J dropped 2 bases, with 8 bases sitting between them. In germline, CDR1 is MNHEY, CDR2 SVGAGI. DNA of the CDR3: TGTGCCAGCAGTTACTCTTGGAGCGGCAATCAGCCCCAGCATTTT. It is translated as CASSYSWSGNQPQHF.

The chain couples TRBV7-8 to TRBJ2-1, with D perhaps matching TRBD1 (6 bases). Germline V lookup: CDR1 SGHVS, CDR2 FQNEAQ. V lost 4 bases and J 4 bases, leaving 17 bases between the germline ends. The CDR3 is made up of 16 amino acids. The CDR3 nucleotides read TGTGCCAGCAGCTCCACCGGGACAATGCAATACAATGAGCAGTTCTTC. Translation: CASSSTGTMQYNEQFF.

V gene TRBV7-9 combines with J gene TRBJ1-4; TRBD1 matches 10 bases. Germline loops: CDR1 SEHNR, CDR2 FQNEAQ (reference sequence). With V trimmed by 4 bases and J by 10 bases, 6 bases remained unmatched. This CDR3 is 14 amino acids long. The CDR3 reads CASSSGTGVAKLFF. CDR3 bases: TGTGCCAGCAGCTCCGGGACAGGGGTTGCAAAACTGTTTTTT.

The chain has TRBV5-1 and TRBJ2-3; 9 bases agree with TRBD2. CDR1 and CDR2 from the germline V gene are SGHRS and YFSETQ. With 1 base clipped from V and 5 bases from J, the junction kept 8 bases outside the gene matches. The CDR3 is 16 residues long. CDR3 amino acids: CASSLLVAGDLDTQYF. CDR3 DNA sequence: TGCGCCAGCAGCTTGTTAGTAGCGGGAGATTTAGATACGCAGTATTTT.

The V gene is TRBV13, the J gene TRBJ1-2, with D uncertain. The V end lost 7 bases, the J end lost 0 bases, and 21 bases lay between the germline ends. The germline gives CDR1 PRHDT, CDR2 FYEKMQ (reference sequence). The CDR3 runs 17 residues. CDR3: CASNAISLTASNYGYTF. The CDR3 region has the DNA TGTGCCAGCAACGCTATCTCTCTGACGGCATCTAACTATGGCTACACCTTC.

The V and J genes are TRBV5-1 and TRBJ2-3; D unclear. This CDR3 is 15 amino acids long. V lost 0 bases and J lost 3, with 11 bases in between. CDR1 and CDR2 from the germline V gene are SGHRS and YFSETQ. The CDR3 DNA sequence: TGCGCCAGCAGCTTGGAGCAGGTACGAACAGATACGCAGTATTTT. Its protein product is CASSLEQVRTDTQYF.

This rearrangement joins TRBV4-1 to TRBJ2-3; D might be TRBD2 (7 bases). Germline CDR1 and CDR2: MGHRA and YSYEKL. The CDR3 is made up of 19 amino acids. V dropped 0 bases and J dropped 6 bases, with 25 bases sitting between them. CDR3 nucleotides: TGCGCCAGCAGCCAAGATTGGGGCGGCTCCGGGGGGCTCGTCGATACGCAGTATTTT. As protein: CASSQDWGGSGGLVDTQYF.

This clone was detected only a few times. The J gene is TRBJ1-2, the V gene TRBV19; 8 nucleotides agree with TRBD1. Germline assignment: CDR1 LNHDA and CDR2 SQIVND (reference sequence). The CDR3 runs to 14 residues. V trimming: 8 bases; J trimming: 3 bases; junction bases outside the gene matches: 8. CDR3 sequence (DNA): TGTGCCAGTTGGGACAGGACCTACTACTATGGCTACACCTTC. This sequence encodes CASWDRTYYYGYTF.

The chain links TRBV7-2 to TRBJ2-7; possible D gene TRBD1, 6 bases. Deletions cut 5 bases from V and 4 bases from J, with 15 bases between. The CDR3 loop spans 14 amino acids. Germline-derived CDR1 and CDR2 are SGHTA and FQGNSA. The CDR3 bases are TGTGCCAGCAGCGTAGGACAGTGGGAGTACGAGCAGTACTTC. Residues: CASSVGQWEYEQYF.

The gene calls are TRBV6-1 and TRBJ1-4; D is perhaps TRBD1 (6 bases). The V end lost 0 bases, the J end lost 3 bases, and 17 bases lay between the germline ends. Per germline, CDR1 MNHNS and CDR2 SASEGT. The CDR3 spans 18 residues. CDR3 loop: CASSEAQDIRGANEKLFF. DNA for the CDR3: TGTGCCAGCAGTGAAGCGCAAGACATCAGGGGAGCTAATGAAAAACTGTTTTTT.

This clone was observed a few times. The V call is TRBV5-1, the J call TRBJ1-4, with a weak D call TRBD1 (6 bases). The V end lost 10 bases, the J end lost 4 bases, and 17 bases lay between the germline ends. There are 14 residues in the CDR3. Looked up from germline, CDR1 is SGHRS and CDR2 is YFSETQ. The CDR3 nucleotides read TGCGCCTTCTCCCCACAGGGCCGTAATGAAAAACTGTTTTTT. Translated, it gives CAFSPQGRNEKLFF.

This chain joins TRBV7-2 and TRBJ1-2, with D possibly being TRBD1 (5 bases). The CDR3 spans 12 residues. CDR1 and CDR2 from the germline V gene are SGHTA and FQGNSA. The germline V and J ends were trimmed by 7 bases and 7 bases, with 13 bases remaining between them. For the CDR3, the DNA is TGTGCCAGCACCGAGTATGGGGGTGGCTACACCTTC. Its translation is CASTEYGGGYTF. Based on the CDR3 plus reference TRBV7-2 and TRBJ1-2, the full variable domain is GAGVSQSPSNKVTEKGKDVELRCDPISGHTALYWYRQSLGQGLEFLIYFQGNSAPDKSGLPSDRFSAERTGGSVSTLTIQRTQQEDSAVYLCASTEYGGGYTFGSGTRLTVV.

CDR3 in amino acids: CASSIYRDTDTQYF. CDR3 DNA sequence: TGTGCCAGTAGTATCTATCGCGACACAGATACGCAGTATTTT. V usage is TRBV19 and J usage is TRBJ2-3; D not certain. Trimming left V 3 bases short and J 2 bases short, with 9 bases between. Per germline, CDR1 LNHDA and CDR2 SQIVND (reference sequence). This CDR3 spans 14 amino acids.

The chain has TRBV27 and TRBJ2-1; tentative D call: TRBD2 (5 bases). The CDR3 runs to 14 residues. Looked up from germline, CDR1 is MNHEY and CDR2 is SMNVEV (reference sequence). Deletions cut 1 base from V and 9 bases from J, with 13 bases between. The CDR3 is CASSLYPPGSEQFF. CDR3 in DNA: TGTGCCAGCAGTTTATATCCGCCTGGGAGTGAGCAGTTCTTC.

There are a few counts of this clone. The V and J genes are TRBV29-1 and TRBJ2-7; 7 bases agree with TRBD2. This CDR3 region has 13 residues. The V segment lost 4 bases and the J segment 6 bases; nucleotides outside the gene matches: 9. The V gene's germline CDR1 is SQVTM and CDR2 ANQGSEA. CDR3 coding DNA: TGCAGCGTTGCGGCTAGCGGCGGGGGCGAGCAGTACTTC. Translation: CSVAASGGGEQYF.

The chain couples TRBV27 to TRBJ2-3; the D gene is possibly TRBD2 (7 bases). Germline values: CDR1 MNHEY, CDR2 SMNVEV (reference sequence). V lost 3 bases, J lost 4 bases, and 14 bases lay in between. CDR3 length: 15 residues. This chain's CDR3 is CASSFGGGRADTQYF. In DNA form, the CDR3 reads TGTGCCAGCAGTTTTGGGGGGGGGCGCGCAGATACGCAGTATTTT.

This chain joins TRBV9 and TRBJ1-2; 7 nucleotides agree with TRBD1. From germline, CDR1 is SGDLS and CDR2 YYNGEE. This CDR3 comprises 18 residues. V dropped 0 bases and J dropped 4; count of bases not matched to a gene: 15. Here the CDR3 reads CASSVGDNRGGWFYGYTF. CDR3 bases: TGTGCCAGCAGCGTAGGGGATAACAGGGGTGGATGGTTCTATGGCTACACCTTC.

Remarks on this clone: The same CDR3 is also encoded by other DNA sequences in this sample. V and J are TRBV5-1 and TRBJ1-1; tentatively, D is TRBD1 (5 bases). This CDR3 contains 13 residues. Germline loops: CDR1 SGHRS, CDR2 YFSETQ. V gave up 0 bases and J gave up 7 bases, with 10 bases separating them. CDR3 sequence reads: CASSLGTGGEAFF. CDR3 DNA: TGCGCCAGCAGCTTGGGTACAGGAGGTGAAGCTTTCTTT.

DNA for the CDR3: TGTGCCAGCAGTCTCGACAGATCGGGATACGAGCAGTACTTC. Residues: CASSLDRSGYEQYF. The V gene is TRBV6-1, the J gene TRBJ2-7; D may correspond to TRBD1 or TRBD2 (5 bases each). The CDR3 runs to 14 residues. The germline V and J ends were trimmed by 5 bases and 4 bases, with 15 bases remaining between them. Germline CDR1 is MNHNS and CDR2 is SASEGT.

J is TRBJ2-4 and V is TRBV27, with 11 bases matching TRBD2. The CDR3 sequence is 19 residues long. Germline V gene sequence: CDR1 MNHEY, CDR2 SMNVEV (reference sequence). V lost 4 bases to trimming and J lost 0 bases; unmatched junction nucleotides: 11. The CDR3 here is CASSSLAGGFLVAKNIQYF. CDR3 DNA sequence: TGTGCCAGCAGTTCCCTAGCGGGAGGTTTCCTTGTAGCCAAAAACATTCAGTACTTC.

This clone was counted once. The V gene is TRBV11-2, the J gene TRBJ1-2; D is ambiguous. The length of the CDR3 is 16 residues. In germline, CDR1 is SGHAT, CDR2 FQNNGV. Trimming left V 5 bases short and J 0 bases short, with 16 bases between. CDR3 protein: CASSPLRPSPNYGYTF. The CDR3 bases are TGTGCCAGCAGCCCCCTCCGACCTTCCCCTAACTATGGCTACACCTTC.

This chain uses TRBV28 with TRBJ2-5, with a tentative D call TRBD2 (7 bases). This CDR3 has 15 amino acids. V was shortened by 2 bases and J by 4 bases, with 14 bases between the two germline ends. Per germline, CDR1 MDHEN and CDR2 SYDVKM. The CDR3 is CASSLMRGRRETQYF. The DNA for the CDR3 is TGTGCCAGCAGTTTAATGCGGGGGCGACGAGAGACCCAGTACTTC.

The chain uses TRBV19 and TRBJ2-3; D unresolved. The CDR3 has 15 amino acids. V gave up 3 bases and J gave up 1 base, with 11 bases separating them. Germline CDR1 LNHDA, CDR2 SQIVND (reference sequence). The CDR3 spells CASSMGLVGTDTQYF. CDR3 nucleotides: TGTGCCAGTAGTATGGGTCTAGTAGGCACAGATACGCAGTATTTT.

The chain uses TRBV19 and TRBJ1-4; 8 bases line up with TRBD1. The junction had 6 bases not matched to a gene; V was cut back by 8 bases and J by 7 bases. The length of the CDR3 is 13 residues. Germline V CDR1 and CDR2: LNHDA, SQIVND (reference sequence). CDR3 sequence: CASSGTGIEKLFF. CDR3 sequence (DNA): TGTGCCAGTTCGGGGACAGGCATTGAAAAACTGTTTTTT. Using reference TRBV19 and TRBJ1-4 for the parts outside the CDR3, the full variable domain is DGGITQSPKYLFRKEGQNVTLSCEQNLNHDAMYWYRQDPGQGLRLIYYSQIVNDFQKGDIAEGYSVSREKKESFPLTVTSAQKNPTAFYLCASSGTGIEKLFFGSGTQLSVL.

V usage is TRBV2 and J usage is TRBJ1-2; TRBD1 is a possible D gene (6 bases). CDR1 SNHLY and CDR2 FYNNEI come from the germline V gene. The ends were cut back, 0 bases at V and 4 bases at J, with 12 bases in the middle. CDR3 length equals 15 residues. The CDR3 sequence is CASSEAGGGSYGYTF. CDR3 nucleotides: TGTGCCAGCAGTGAAGCTGGGGGGGGCAGCTATGGCTACACCTTC. The full variable domain, rest sourced from reference TRBV2 and TRBJ1-2, is EPEVTQTPSHQVTQMGQEVILRCVPISNHLYFYWYRQILGQKVEFLVSFYNNEISEKSEIFDDQFSVERPDGSNFTLKIRSTKLEDSAMYFCASSEAGGGSYGYTFGSGTRLTVV.

The chain is built from TRBV7-8 and TRBJ1-2; TRBD1 is a possible D gene (5 bases). The CDR3 is 14 amino acids. The germline gives CDR1 SGHVS, CDR2 FQNEAQ. V gave up 1 base and J gave up 4 bases, with 10 bases separating them. The CDR3 loop reads CASSLGDGGYGYTF. Written as DNA, the CDR3 is TGTGCCAGCAGCTTAGGGGACGGAGGCTATGGCTACACCTTC.